The rows below give T cell receptor beta chains drawn from one sample of a study of early T cells in non-severe SARS-CoV-2 infection. A single record per CDR3 protein comes from TCRdb applying MiXCR to the 5' RACE reads. The sample shows 35,000 to 45,000 distinct CDR3 sequences, 9.9% of them seen only once. The source material was whole blood. The source is an adult who was a healthcare worker with PCR-confirmed SARS-CoV-2 infection or an uninfected control (not recorded which). CDR3s include the opening cysteine and the closing phenylalanine or tryptophan. D genes are given only for firm matches. Some rows have no size entry. The others give once, few or many, or a class for an expanded clone.

V,J,D,size,DNA,CDR3
TRBV4-2,TRBJ2-1,-,-,TGTGCCAGCAGCCCACTGGGGCGGGGATCCTACAATGAGCAGTTCTTC,CASSPLGRGSYNEQFF
TRBV28,TRBJ2-5,-,many,TGTGCCAGCAGTTCCGGGGCCCCTGGAGGAGAGACCCAGTACTTC,CASSSGAPGGETQYF
TRBV5-4,TRBJ2-7,TRBD1,few,TGTGCCAGCAGCTTGGCCCAAGGACAGGGGCCCTACGAGCAGTACTTC,CASSLAQGQGPYEQYF
TRBV29-1,TRBJ2-1,TRBD1,many,TGCAGCGGGGGACAGGGGGGAAGCTCCTACAATGAGCAGTTCTTC,CSGGQGGSSYNEQFF
TRBV7-3,TRBJ2-1,-,-,TGTGCCACCGCGACCGTCGGCTACAATGAGCAGTTCTTC,CATATVGYNEQFF
TRBV18,TRBJ2-5,-,few,TGTGCCAGCTCACAGGGACACGGCAGACAAGAGACCCAGTACTTC,CASSQGHGRQETQYF
TRBV18,TRBJ1-5,TRBD1,many,TGTGCCAGCTCACCGCCCGGGACAGGGAATCAGCCCCAGCATTTT,CASSPPGTGNQPQHF
TRBV3-1,TRBJ1-2,-,-,TGTGCCAGCAGCCTCCGAGAGCAGTCTCGGGGCTACACCTTC,CASSLREQSRGYTF
TRBV18,TRBJ2-5,-,many,TGTGCCAGCTCACCGGACTCACAAGAGACCCAGTACTTC,CASSPDSQETQYF
TRBV9,TRBJ1-1,-,few,TGTGCCAGCAGCGTAGCTCCAGAATTCTCTGAAGCTTTCTTT,CASSVAPEFSEAFF
TRBV21-1,TRBJ1-5,-,many,TGTGCCAGCTTAAAACAAGGGGGCCAGGACCGATATCAGCCCCAGCATTTT,CASLKQGGQDRYQPQHF
TRBV7-3,TRBJ2-3,-,many,TGTGCCAGCAGCAAAGATCGGGGCCGTAGCACAGATACGCAGTATTTT,CASSKDRGRSTDTQYF
TRBV7-2,TRBJ2-2,-,few,TGTGCCAGCAGCTTTCTCAACGGGGAGCTGTTTTTT,CASSFLNGELFF
TRBV20-1,TRBJ2-5,-,many,TGCAGTGCCCCCCCCCTTGGACTACCCCCGGAGACCCAGTACTTC,CSAPPLGLPPETQYF
TRBV20-1,TRBJ2-1,-,many,TGCAGTGCTAGAGATTGGGACGGCGGCGAGGGGCAGTTCTTC,CSARDWDGGEGQFF
TRBV6-2/TRBV6-3,TRBJ2-7,-,many,TGTGCCAGCAGTGTGGGATACGAGCAGTACTTC,CASSVGYEQYF
TRBV29-1,TRBJ1-1,-,many,TGCAGCGTTGGACAGGTAGGGCCGAACACTGAAGCTTTCTTT,CSVGQVGPNTEAFF
TRBV11-2,TRBJ2-2,-,-,TGTGCCAGCAGCTTTTACGGGGGGCCCACCGGGGAGCTGTTTTTT,CASSFYGGPTGELFF
TRBV7-9,TRBJ2-7,-,many,TGTGCCAGCAGCTTCTTGACAGCCTACGAGCAGTACTTC,CASSFLTAYEQYF
TRBV6-1,TRBJ2-1,-,few,TGTGCCAGCAGTGGGGATGTAATCTACAATGAGCAGTTCTTC,CASSGDVIYNEQFF
TRBV4-1,TRBJ2-5,-,-,TGCGCCAGCAGCCAGTTAAACCTGGGCTTTCAAGAGACCCAGTACTTC,CASSQLNLGFQETQYF
TRBV4-1,TRBJ2-7,-,many,TGCGCCAGCAGCCAGGGAGTGTATTCCTACGAGCAGTACTTC,CASSQGVYSYEQYF
TRBV18,TRBJ2-7,TRBD1,many,TGTGCCAGCTCACCAGTCCGGGACAGCTACGAGCAGTACTTC,CASSPVRDSYEQYF
TRBV4-1,TRBJ1-3,-,many,TGCGCCAGCAGCCTCTTGACAGGTTTAACTGGAAACACCATATATTTT,CASSLLTGLTGNTIYF
TRBV6-2/TRBV6-3,TRBJ1-5,-,few,TGTGCCAGCAGTTATGAAGGCGTCAGCCGGAGTCAGCCCCAGCATTTT,CASSYEGVSRSQPQHF
TRBV7-2,TRBJ1-1,-,-,TGTGCCAGCAGCACGCAGACCGGGCGGACTGAAGCTTTCTTT,CASSTQTGRTEAFF
TRBV20-1,TRBJ1-6,TRBD1,many,TGCAGTGCTAGGACAGGGGGCGCTTATAATTCACCCCTCCACTTT,CSARTGGAYNSPLHF
TRBV5-5,TRBJ2-3,-,-,TGTGCCAGCAGCTTGGATAGCGGAAGCACAGATACGCAGTATTTT,CASSLDSGSTDTQYF
TRBV29-1,TRBJ1-1,-,-,TGCAGCGTTGAAGGGGGCCTGGGCACGAACACTGAAGCTTTCTTT,CSVEGGLGTNTEAFF
TRBV7-2,TRBJ1-5,-,many,TGTGCCAGCACCAACACGGGGGAGCCCCAGCATTTT,CASTNTGEPQHF
TRBV20-1,TRBJ1-2,-,many,TGCAGTGCTAGAGATCTCGCGGAGGGCTACACCTTC,CSARDLAEGYTF
TRBV28,TRBJ2-3,-,few,TGTGCCAGCTTAAACTGGCGGACAGTCACAGATACGCAGTATTTT,CASLNWRTVTDTQYF
TRBV7-2,TRBJ1-2,TRBD1,few,TGTGCCAGCAGCCTGCCCCGGGGACAGGTCTATGGCTACACCTTC,CASSLPRGQVYGYTF
TRBV19,TRBJ1-4,TRBD1,many,TGTGCCAGTAGTGACAGGGGTAATGAAAAACTGTTTTTT,CASSDRGNEKLFF
TRBV20-1,TRBJ1-1,-,many,TGCAGTGCTAGTCCGCCCGTGGACACTGAAGCTTTCTTT,CSASPPVDTEAFF
TRBV29-1,TRBJ1-4,-,-,TGCAGCGCGGCACGGAACGCTAATGAAAAACTGTTTTTT,CSAARNANEKLFF
TRBV25-1,TRBJ1-1,-,many,TGTGCCAGCAGTGTAGCAGAGAACACTGAAGCTTTCTTT,CASSVAENTEAFF
TRBV7-9,TRBJ2-5,-,few,TGTGCCAGCAGCTTAGGAGCAGAGCAAGAGACCCAGTACTTC,CASSLGAEQETQYF
TRBV7-9,TRBJ2-7,-,many,TGTGCCAGCACCTTATTCAGCTCCTACGAGCAGTACTTC,CASTLFSSYEQYF
TRBV29-1,TRBJ1-1,-,few,TGCAGCGTTCCTGCACCCCCGAGGATGGTCTTT,CSVPAPPRMVF
TRBV7-8,TRBJ2-3,-,few,TGTGCCAGCAGACTCCAGGGTCAGGGTGGCACAGATACGCAGTATTTT,CASRLQGQGGTDTQYF
TRBV4-3,TRBJ2-7,TRBD1,-,TGCGCCAGCAGCAGGGAGCGGACAGGGGGATACGAGCAGTACTTC,CASSRERTGGYEQYF
TRBV28,TRBJ2-4,-,many,TGTGCCAGCAGTCAACATTCGCAGAGAAACATTCAGTACTTC,CASSQHSQRNIQYF
TRBV19,TRBJ1-4,-,many,TGTGCCAGTAGTTCCCTAGTCGGTGGACAGCTGAATGAAAAACTGTTTTTT,CASSSLVGGQLNEKLFF